This T cell receptor (beta chain) was sequenced for a study of blood T cell repertoires in COVID-19. Across the whole study: PBMCs, B-cell-depleted T cells, or T cells were the source of the cDNA or gDNA that made up the material.

In this sample, this clone turned up a few times. The junction departs from germline at one end; a sequencing error may be responsible. CDR3 size: 14 residues. Germline V gene lookup returns CDR1 SEHNR and CDR2 FQNEAQ (reference sequence). TCRdb keeps only in-frame clones here, not all; method: immunoSEQ multiplex PCR. The profile covers 110,000 to 150,000 clones, with roughly 87% appearing a single time and about 2% taken by the ten largest. The source material was peripheral blood. This TCR was recovered from a man aged 70-80 years with acute or convalescent COVID-19. J is TRBJ2-3 and V is TRBV7-9; 10 bases align to TRBD2. The CDR3 loop reads CASSVAGGPDTQYF. In nucleotides, the CDR3 is TGTGCCAGCAGCGTAGCGGGAGGTCCAGATACGCAGTATTTT.